This entry concerns a single T cell receptor (beta chain). These data belong to a study of blood T cell repertoires in COVID-19. Looking at the study overall: The United States, Italy and Spain were the sources of the acute and convalescent COVID-19 samples.

Which cohort a participant joined came from the clinical history participants gave. The study counted Cohort 3 donors as recovered given two negative PCRs, clearance, or symptom resolution. Repertoires were generated with immunoSEQ multiplex PCR, while TCRdb's copy carries only in-frame clones and drops some. The sample has about 200,000 clones; more than 80% are singletons. Germline assignment: CDR1 SGDLS and CDR2 YYNGEE. V gave up 0 bases and J gave up 10 bases, with 17 bases separating them. There are 16 residues in the CDR3. The TCR was taken from a woman under 30 who had recovered from COVID-19. The genes are TRBV9 and TRBJ1-6; D remains unclear. What was sequenced was PBMCs or T cells enriched from blood (not recorded which). The CDR3 sequence is CASSVDSGSEGSPLHF. As DNA, the CDR3 is TGTGCCAGCAGCGTAGATTCGGGGTCGGAGGGCTCACCCCTCCACTTT.